Shown below are 5 T cell receptor beta chains from a single sample sequenced in a study of PD-1 blockade in classical Hodgkin lymphoma (dated by TCRdb to between 2020 and 2021). Libraries were constructed by the immunoSEQ multiplex PCR assay. TCRdb mirrors the immuneACCESS table, restricted to in-frame sequences. Some clones are absent from its copies; in checked studies, under half trace to an unresolved V gene, and the reason for the others is unknown. Here the sample has more than 40,000 clones; almost 90% occur a single time. The ten largest account for roughly 9.7% of the sample. Explained via the paper, the time point label denotes: cycle 1 day 1 (C1D1), immediately before nivolumab initiation. Every trial patient had relapsed following autologous stem cell transplantation, and prior brentuximab vedotin exposure was what differed among cohorts A, B and C. This material consisted of peripheral blood mononuclear cells (PBMCs), taken at baseline. These receptors all come from a human donor with classical Hodgkin lymphoma.

The chain is built from TRBV7-2 and TRBJ2-3; no definite D call. The germline V gene has CDR1 SGHTA and CDR2 FQGNSA. The germline V and J ends were trimmed by 6 bases and 0 bases, with 4 bases remaining between them. This CDR3 region has 12 residues. The CDR3 loop reads CASSTSTDTQYF. CDR3 DNA: TGTGCCAGCAGTACTAGCACAGATACGCAGTATTTT.

CDR3 nucleotide sequence: TGTGCCGGGTTCCCCGGGACAGGGTCCGGCTACACCTTC. The encoded protein is CAGFPGTGSGYTF. This chain links TRBV6-6 with TRBJ1-2, with 9 bases fitting TRBD1. Unmatched junction bases numbered 12, after V lost 11 bases and J lost 8 bases. The CDR3 is made up of 13 amino acids. Germline assignment: CDR1 MNHNY and CDR2 SVGAGI (reference sequence).

The V and J genes are TRBV6-6 and TRBJ2-3, with TRBD1 matching over 8 bases. CDR3 length: 14 amino acids. The germline V gene has CDR1 MNHNY and CDR2 SVGAGI (reference sequence). V gave up 4 bases and J gave up 4 bases; unmatched junction bases: 4. The CDR3 sequence is CASSFGQGADTQYF. CDR3 bases: TGTGCCAGCAGTTTCGGACAGGGAGCAGATACGCAGTATTTT.

The chain has TRBV28 and TRBJ2-2; TRBD1 matches at 7 bases. The CDR3 is 17 amino acids. Germline V gene sequence: CDR1 MDHEN, CDR2 SYDVKM. Germline trimming cut 2 bases from V and 4 bases from J; bases unmatched to any gene: 10. The CDR3 region is CASSLPWNRGSTGELFF. CDR3 in DNA: TGTGCCAGCAGTTTACCCTGGAACAGGGGATCCACCGGGGAGCTGTTTTTT.

This clone has just one count. The gene calls are TRBV7-6 and TRBJ2-2; tentative D call: TRBD1 (7 bases). CDR3 length: 15 amino acids. Trimming removed 1 base from V and 6 bases from J, with 12 bases in between. Per the germline V gene, CDR1 is SGHVS and CDR2 is FNYEAQ. The CDR3 is CASSLGQGGPGELFF. CDR3 sequence (DNA): TGTGCCAGCAGCTTAGGCCAGGGGGGCCCCGGGGAGCTGTTTTTT.